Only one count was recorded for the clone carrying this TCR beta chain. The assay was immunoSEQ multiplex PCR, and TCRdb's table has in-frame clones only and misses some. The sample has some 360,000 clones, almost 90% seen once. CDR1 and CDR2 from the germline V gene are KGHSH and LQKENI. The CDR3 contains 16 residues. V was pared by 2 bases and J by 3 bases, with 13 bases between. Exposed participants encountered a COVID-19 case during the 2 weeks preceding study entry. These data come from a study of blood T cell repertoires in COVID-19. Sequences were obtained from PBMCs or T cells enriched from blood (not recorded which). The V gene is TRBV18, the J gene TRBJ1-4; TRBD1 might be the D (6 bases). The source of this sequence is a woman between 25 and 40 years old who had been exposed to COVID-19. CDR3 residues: CASSPTQGTANEKLFF. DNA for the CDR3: TGTGCCAGCTCACCAACACAGGGAACGGCTAATGAAAAACTGTTTTTT.